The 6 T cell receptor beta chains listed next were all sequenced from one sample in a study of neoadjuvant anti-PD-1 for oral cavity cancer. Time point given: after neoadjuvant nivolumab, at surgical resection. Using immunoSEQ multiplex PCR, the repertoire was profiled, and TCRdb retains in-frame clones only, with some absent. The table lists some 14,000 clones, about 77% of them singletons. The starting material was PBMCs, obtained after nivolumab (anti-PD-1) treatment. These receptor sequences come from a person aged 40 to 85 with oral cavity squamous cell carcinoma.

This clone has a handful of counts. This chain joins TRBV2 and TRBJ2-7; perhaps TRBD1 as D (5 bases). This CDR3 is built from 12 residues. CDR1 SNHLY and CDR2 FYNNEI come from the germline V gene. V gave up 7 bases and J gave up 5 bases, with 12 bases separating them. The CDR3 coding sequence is TGTGCCAGCACGAAGGGGAAAAACGAGCAGTACTTC. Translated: CASTKGKNEQYF.

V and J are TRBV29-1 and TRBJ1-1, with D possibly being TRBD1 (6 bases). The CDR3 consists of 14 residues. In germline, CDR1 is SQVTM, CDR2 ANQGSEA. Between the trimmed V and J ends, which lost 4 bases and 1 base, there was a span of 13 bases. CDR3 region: CSVVGGQANTEAFF. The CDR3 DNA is TGCAGCGTTGTAGGGGGACAAGCGAACACTGAAGCTTTCTTT.

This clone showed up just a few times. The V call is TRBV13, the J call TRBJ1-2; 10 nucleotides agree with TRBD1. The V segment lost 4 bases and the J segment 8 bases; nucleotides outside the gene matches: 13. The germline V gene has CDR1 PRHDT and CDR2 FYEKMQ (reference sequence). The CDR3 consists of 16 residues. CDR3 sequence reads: CASSSNPGQGPQGYTF. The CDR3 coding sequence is TGTGCCAGCAGCTCAAACCCGGGACAGGGGCCGCAGGGCTACACCTTC.

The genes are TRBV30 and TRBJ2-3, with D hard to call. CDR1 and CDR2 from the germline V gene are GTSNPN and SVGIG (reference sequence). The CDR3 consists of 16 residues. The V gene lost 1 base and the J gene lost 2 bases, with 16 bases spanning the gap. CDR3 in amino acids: CAWSEVLTSITDTQYF. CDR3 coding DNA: TGTGCCTGGAGTGAGGTACTAACCTCCATCACAGATACGCAGTATTTT.

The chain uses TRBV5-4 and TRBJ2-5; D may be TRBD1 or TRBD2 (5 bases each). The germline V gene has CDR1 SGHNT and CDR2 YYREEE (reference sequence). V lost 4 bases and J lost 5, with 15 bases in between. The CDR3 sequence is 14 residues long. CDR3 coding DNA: TGTGCCAGCAGCAAACCAGGGACGATGGAGACCCAGTACTTC. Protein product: CASSKPGTMETQYF.

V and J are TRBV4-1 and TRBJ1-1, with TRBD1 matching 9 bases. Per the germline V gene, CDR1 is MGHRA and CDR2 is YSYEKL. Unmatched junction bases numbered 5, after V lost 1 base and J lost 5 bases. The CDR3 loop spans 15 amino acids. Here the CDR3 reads CASSQAYRGRTEAFF. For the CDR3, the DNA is TGCGCCAGCAGCCAAGCCTACAGGGGGCGGACTGAAGCTTTCTTT.